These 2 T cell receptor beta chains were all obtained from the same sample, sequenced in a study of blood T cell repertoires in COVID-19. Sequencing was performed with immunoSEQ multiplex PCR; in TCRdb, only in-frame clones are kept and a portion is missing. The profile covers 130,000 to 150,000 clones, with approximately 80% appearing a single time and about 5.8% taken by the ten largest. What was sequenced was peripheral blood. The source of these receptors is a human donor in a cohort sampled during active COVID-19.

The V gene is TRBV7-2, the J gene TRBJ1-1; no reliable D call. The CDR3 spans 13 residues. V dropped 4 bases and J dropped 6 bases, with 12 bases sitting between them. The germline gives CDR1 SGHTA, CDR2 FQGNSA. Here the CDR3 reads CASSSYSTPEAFF. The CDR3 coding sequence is TGTGCCAGCAGCTCCTACAGTACCCCTGAAGCTTTCTTT. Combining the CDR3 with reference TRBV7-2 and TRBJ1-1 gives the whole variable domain GAGVSQSPSNKVTEKGKDVELRCDPISGHTALYWYRQSLGQGLEFLIYFQGNSAPDKSGLPSDRFSAERTGGSVSTLTIQRTQQEDSAVYLCASSSYSTPEAFFGQGTRLTVV.

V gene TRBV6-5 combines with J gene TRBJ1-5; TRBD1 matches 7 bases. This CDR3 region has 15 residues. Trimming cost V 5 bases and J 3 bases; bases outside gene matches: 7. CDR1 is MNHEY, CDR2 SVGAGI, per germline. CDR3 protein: CASSTTTGFNQPQHF. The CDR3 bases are TGTGCCAGCAGTACGACGACAGGGTTCAATCAGCCCCAGCATTTT.